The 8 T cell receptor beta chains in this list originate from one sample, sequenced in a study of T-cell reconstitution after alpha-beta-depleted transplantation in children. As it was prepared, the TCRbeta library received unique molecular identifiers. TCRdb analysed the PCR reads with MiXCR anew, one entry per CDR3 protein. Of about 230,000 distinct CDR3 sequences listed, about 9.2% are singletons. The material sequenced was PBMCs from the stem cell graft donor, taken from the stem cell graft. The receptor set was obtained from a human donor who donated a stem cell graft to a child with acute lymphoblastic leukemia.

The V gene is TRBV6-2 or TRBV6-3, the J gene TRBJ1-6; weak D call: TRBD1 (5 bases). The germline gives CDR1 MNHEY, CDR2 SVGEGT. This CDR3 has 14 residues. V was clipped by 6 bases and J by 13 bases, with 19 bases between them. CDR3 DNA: TGTGCCAGCAGACGGGGACTTCCACAATTCCCCCTCCACTTT. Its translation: CASRRGLPQFPLHF.

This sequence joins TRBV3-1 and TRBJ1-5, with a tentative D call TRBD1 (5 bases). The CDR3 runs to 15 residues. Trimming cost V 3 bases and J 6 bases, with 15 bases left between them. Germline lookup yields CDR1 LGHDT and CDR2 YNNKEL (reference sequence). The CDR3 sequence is CASSQDTNTGQPQHF. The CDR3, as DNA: TGTGCCAGCAGCCAGGACACTAACACGGGTCAGCCCCAGCATTTT.

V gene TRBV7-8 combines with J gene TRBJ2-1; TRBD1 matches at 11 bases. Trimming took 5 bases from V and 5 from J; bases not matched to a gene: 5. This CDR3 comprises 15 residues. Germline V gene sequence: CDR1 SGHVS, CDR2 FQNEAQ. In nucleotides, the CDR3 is TGTGCCAGCAGCACGGACAGGGGGCGAAACAATGAGCAGTTCTTC. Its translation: CASSTDRGRNNEQFF.

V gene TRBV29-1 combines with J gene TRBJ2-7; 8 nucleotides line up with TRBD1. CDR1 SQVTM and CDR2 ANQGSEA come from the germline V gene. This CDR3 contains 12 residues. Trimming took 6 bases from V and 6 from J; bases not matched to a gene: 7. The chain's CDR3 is CSVAGQGGEQYF. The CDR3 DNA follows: TGCAGCGTCGCAGGACAGGGCGGCGAGCAGTACTTC.

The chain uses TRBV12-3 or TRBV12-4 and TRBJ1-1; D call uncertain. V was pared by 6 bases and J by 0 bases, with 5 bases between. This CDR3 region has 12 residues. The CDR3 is CASSPVNTEAFF. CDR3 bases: TGTGCCAGCAGCCCGGTGAACACTGAAGCTTTCTTT.

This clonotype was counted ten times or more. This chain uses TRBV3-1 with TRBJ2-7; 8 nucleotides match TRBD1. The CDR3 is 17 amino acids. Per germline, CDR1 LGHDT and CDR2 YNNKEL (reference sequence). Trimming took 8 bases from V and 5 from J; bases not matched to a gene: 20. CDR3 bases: TGTGCCAGCTCTGAAAGATTGGAAGGAGACAGGGGAAACGAGCAGTACTTC. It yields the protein CASSERLEGDRGNEQYF.

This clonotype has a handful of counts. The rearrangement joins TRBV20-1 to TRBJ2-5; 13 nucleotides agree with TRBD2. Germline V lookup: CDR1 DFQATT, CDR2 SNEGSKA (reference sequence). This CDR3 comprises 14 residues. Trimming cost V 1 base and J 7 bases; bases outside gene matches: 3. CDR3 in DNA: TGCAGTGCTAGAGGGACTAGCGGGGGAGGGACCCAGTACTTC. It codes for CSARGTSGGGTQYF.

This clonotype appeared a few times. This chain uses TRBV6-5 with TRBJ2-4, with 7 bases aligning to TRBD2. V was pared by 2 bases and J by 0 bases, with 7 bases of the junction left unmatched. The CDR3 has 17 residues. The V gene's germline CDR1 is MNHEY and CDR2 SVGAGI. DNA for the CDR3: TGTGCCAGCAGTTACAGTTTGCGGGGGATAGCCAAAAACATTCAGTACTTC. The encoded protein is CASSYSLRGIAKNIQYF.